Following are 28 T cell receptor beta chains from one sample sequenced in a study of shared clonotypes between healthy human individuals. Sequenced by immunoSEQ multiplex PCR; TCRdb stores in-frame clones only, minus some. The sample contains 2 million to 2.5 million clones, approximately 95% of which appear only once. The sample consisted of naive CD4+ T cells from PBMCs. This sample's subset: CD45RA+ positively selected. These receptors were obtained from a man aged 18 to 29 in good health. Some clones in this sample may be carry-over from other donors' samples.

The V gene is TRBV9, the J gene TRBJ2-3; 9 bases are a match to TRBD2. From germline, CDR1 is SGDLS and CDR2 YYNGEE. CDR3 length equals 17 residues. After removal of 1 base from V and 0 bases from J, the junction contained 6 bases not matched to a gene. The CDR3 spells CASSVSPTSGSTDTQYF. In DNA, the CDR3 is TGTGCCAGCAGCGTAAGCCCTACTAGCGGGAGCACAGATACGCAGTATTTT.

The chain has TRBV15 and TRBJ2-7; D is perhaps TRBD2 (5 bases). Germline V gene lookup returns CDR1 LNHNV and CDR2 YYDKDF (reference sequence). The V end was cut by 1 base, the J end by 4 bases, with 20 bases between. This CDR3 has 17 amino acids. This CDR3 is CATSRAPRGGWDYEQYF. DNA for the CDR3: TGTGCCACCAGCAGAGCCCCACGAGGCGGGTGGGATTACGAGCAGTACTTC.

This sequence joins TRBV28 and TRBJ2-7, with no clear D. The CDR3 is made up of 13 amino acids. V lost 3 bases, J lost 3 bases, and 9 bases lay in between. CDR1 and CDR2 (germline): MDHEN, SYDVKM. The CDR3 DNA reads TGTGCCAGCAGTTTGCAGCCTAGCTACGAGCAGTACTTC. Translation gives CASSLQPSYEQYF.

The genes are TRBV28 and TRBJ2-5; D not resolved. CDR3 length: 13 amino acids. Trimming shortened V by 4 bases and J by 2 bases, and 8 bases separated the two germline ends. Germline V gives CDR1 MDHEN, CDR2 SYDVKM. The DNA for the CDR3 is TGTGCCAGCAGTTCACAACTACAAGAGACCCAGTACTTC. It encodes CASSSQLQETQYF.

The chain links TRBV11-2 to TRBJ1-1; 8 bases map to TRBD1. With 6 bases clipped from V and 0 bases from J, the junction kept 6 bases outside the gene matches. CDR1 and CDR2 (germline): SGHAT, FQNNGV. This CDR3 is built from 15 residues. The CDR3 DNA follows: TGTGCCAGCAGTATAAGGACAGGGCTGAACACTGAAGCTTTCTTT. Amino acid sequence: CASSIRTGLNTEAFF.

The rearrangement links TRBV30 to TRBJ1-4; D is uncertain. Trimming took 3 bases from V and 3 from J, leaving 5 bases between them. This CDR3 region has 12 residues. Germline CDR1 reads GTSNPN; CDR2 reads SVGIG (reference sequence). The CDR3 DNA follows: TGTGCCTGGAGCCTGCCTAATGAAAAACTGTTTTTT. Protein product: CAWSLPNEKLFF.

This clone was observed a single time. The chain combines TRBV5-1 with TRBJ1-4; weak D call: TRBD1 (5 bases). Trimming removed 4 bases from V and 4 bases from J, with 17 bases in between. This CDR3 comprises 16 residues. Germline-derived CDR1 and CDR2 are SGHRS and YFSETQ. This CDR3 is CASSIADRGSNEKLFF. In DNA, the CDR3 is TGCGCCAGCAGCATCGCCGACAGAGGAAGTAATGAAAAACTGTTTTTT.

A single count supports this clone. The rearrangement uses TRBV30 and TRBJ2-7; tentatively, D is TRBD1 (6 bases). V lost 0 bases and J lost 6, with 12 bases in between. Germline lookup yields CDR1 GTSNPN and CDR2 SVGIG (reference sequence). CDR3 size: 13 residues. CDR3 amino acids: CAWSVPQGSEQYF. DNA for the CDR3: TGTGCCTGGAGTGTACCCCAGGGGAGCGAGCAGTACTTC.

The chain recombines TRBV7-2 with TRBJ2-5, with 11 bases matching TRBD2. CDR1 is SGHTA, CDR2 FQGNSA, per germline. This CDR3 is 16 amino acids long. Trimming at V came to 4 bases and at J to 7 bases, leaving 11 bases not matched to a gene. The CDR3 DNA sequence: TGTGCCAGCAGCTCCCCTGGACTAGCGGGCCCCCCGACCCAGTACTTC. Residues: CASSSPGLAGPPTQYF.

The rearrangement links TRBV28 to TRBJ1-4; tentatively, D is TRBD1 (6 bases). The CDR3 extends over 18 amino acids. Germline CDR1 and CDR2: MDHEN and SYDVKM. V lost 0 bases to trimming and J lost 0 bases, with 14 bases between them. CDR3: CASSLWGRSGATNEKLFF. CDR3 nucleotides: TGTGCCAGCAGTTTATGGGGGCGTTCAGGGGCAACTAATGAAAAACTGTTTTTT.

The chain uses TRBV25-1 and TRBJ2-1; tentatively, D is TRBD2 (5 bases). Looked up from germline, CDR1 is MGHDK and CDR2 is SYGVNS. The CDR3 has 15 residues. V lost 5 bases, J lost 5 bases, and 16 bases lay in between. CDR3 nucleotide sequence: TGTGCCAGCAGTACAGCCGGAGGACCTCACAATGAGCAGTTCTTC. It specifies CASSTAGGPHNEQFF.

V gene TRBV29-1 combines with J gene TRBJ1-1; D is ambiguous. Trimming removed 4 bases from V and 1 base from J, with 13 bases in between. CDR1 and CDR2 from the germline V gene are SQVTM and ANQGSEA. The CDR3 is 14 amino acids. The CDR3 region is CSVGTAFGNTEAFF. For the CDR3, the DNA is TGCAGCGTTGGGACGGCCTTCGGGAACACTGAAGCTTTCTTT.

The V and J genes are TRBV7-2 and TRBJ2-3; 7 positions agree with TRBD2. The germline CDR1 and CDR2 sequences are SGHTA and FQGNSA. V dropped 6 bases and J dropped 3; count of bases not matched to a gene: 9. This CDR3 spans 15 amino acids. CDR3 bases: TGTGCCAGCAGTTCTGGACTAGTGGCGACAGATACGCAGTATTTT. Encoded protein: CASSSGLVATDTQYF.

CDR3 sequence: CASSMRSGGVTGELFF. DNA of the CDR3: TGTGCCAGTAGTATGAGGTCAGGGGGCGTCACCGGGGAGCTGTTTTTT. The chain carries TRBV19 and TRBJ2-2, with 8 bases aligning to TRBD1. Germline assignment: CDR1 LNHDA and CDR2 SQIVND (reference sequence). Losses at the gene ends were 3 bases for V and 4 bases for J; bases not matched to a gene: 7. The CDR3 spans 16 residues. Using reference TRBV19 and TRBJ2-2 for the parts outside the CDR3, the full variable domain is DGGITQSPKYLFRKEGQNVTLSCEQNLNHDAMYWYRQDPGQGLRLIYYSQIVNDFQKGDIAEGYSVSREKKESFPLTVTSAQKNPTAFYLCASSMRSGGVTGELFFGEGSRLTVL.

This chain connects TRBV19 to TRBJ2-7; D assignment may be TRBD1 or TRBD2 (5 bases each). The V and J ends lost 7 bases and 4 bases respectively, with 17 bases between them. The CDR3 has 14 residues. Germline loops: CDR1 LNHDA, CDR2 SQIVND (reference sequence). The CDR3 loop is CASTSHGGEYEQYF. CDR3 bases: TGTGCCAGTACCTCACATGGGGGTGAATACGAGCAGTACTTC. Full variable domain (outside the CDR3, taken from reference TRBV19 and TRBJ2-7): DGGITQSPKYLFRKEGQNVTLSCEQNLNHDAMYWYRQDPGQGLRLIYYSQIVNDFQKGDIAEGYSVSREKKESFPLTVTSAQKNPTAFYLCASTSHGGEYEQYFGPGTRLTVT.

The V and J genes are TRBV28 and TRBJ2-4; 7 nucleotides align to TRBD2. With V trimmed by 2 bases and J by 6 bases, 7 bases remained unmatched. Germline CDR1 MDHEN, CDR2 SYDVKM. This CDR3 is 15 amino acids long. Written as DNA, the CDR3 is TGTGCCAGCAGTTTAGATCCTTCGGGGGGAAACATTCAGTACTTC. Translation: CASSLDPSGGNIQYF.

The J gene is TRBJ1-1, the V gene TRBV7-2; D gene unclear. CDR3 length: 16 amino acids. Per germline, CDR1 SGHTA and CDR2 FQGNSA. V gave up 2 bases and J gave up 3 bases, with 16 bases separating them. CDR3 sequence reads: CASSLSSGLPYTEAFF. CDR3 coding DNA: TGTGCCAGCAGCTTAAGTTCAGGCCTGCCTTACACTGAAGCTTTCTTT.

Written as DNA, the CDR3 is TGTGCCACTTCGGTGGGGTTCTCCCTTGGGGCGAACACCGGGGAGCTGTTTTTT. This encodes CATSVGFSLGANTGELFF. This chain links TRBV25-1 with TRBJ2-2; no clear D gene. CDR1 is MGHDK, CDR2 SYGVNS, per germline. The V gene lost 10 bases and the J gene lost 0 bases, with 24 bases spanning the gap. This CDR3 has 18 residues.

The rearrangement links TRBV29-1 to TRBJ2-1; D not certain. The CDR3 loop spans 14 amino acids. Germline V CDR1 and CDR2: SQVTM, ANQGSEA. The CDR3 DNA is TGCAGTACTAAAGGTAGGGTCACTTACAATGAGCAGTTCTTC. It specifies CSTKGRVTYNEQFF.

The chain is built from TRBV7-9 and TRBJ2-5; the D gene is possibly TRBD1 (6 bases). The CDR3 is made up of 12 amino acids. CDR1 and CDR2 (germline): SEHNR, FQNEAQ (reference sequence). V was cut by 8 bases and J by 7 bases, with 14 bases left in between. The CDR3 loop reads CASVGTLLTQYF. For the CDR3, the DNA is TGTGCCAGCGTAGGGACACTCTTGACCCAGTACTTC.

In this sample, this clone turned up once. J is TRBJ1-1 and V is TRBV15; no definite D call. This CDR3 region has 12 residues. Trimming took 6 bases from V and 11 from J, leaving 16 bases between them. CDR1 is LNHNV, CDR2 YYDKDF, per germline (reference sequence). CDR3 protein: CATRHWLGTAFF. Here the CDR3 DNA reads TGTGCCACCAGACATTGGCTGGGAACGGCTTTCTTT. The full variable domain, completed using reference TRBV15 and TRBJ1-1, is DAMVIQNPRYQVTQFGKPVTLSCSQTLNHNVMYWYQQKSSQAPKLLFHYYDKDFNNEADTPDNFQSRRPNTSFCFLDIRSPGLGDTAMYLCATRHWLGTAFFGQGTRLTVV.

The chain has TRBV7-2 and TRBJ1-5; D remains ambiguous. There are 13 residues in the CDR3. V was clipped by 2 bases and J by 11 bases, with 13 bases between them. Germline CDR1 reads SGHTA; CDR2 reads FQGNSA. CDR3 in amino acids: CASSLRLGQAQHF. The CDR3 DNA follows: TGTGCCAGCAGCTTAAGGCTGGGCCAGGCCCAGCATTTT.

The chain recombines TRBV5-5 with TRBJ1-2, with 9 bases identical to TRBD1. Germline V gives CDR1 SGHKS, CDR2 YYEKEE (reference sequence). With V trimmed by 1 base and J by 6 bases, 1 base remained unmatched. The length of the CDR3 is 13 residues. DNA for the CDR3: TGTGCCAGCAGCTTGACAGGGGGCGATGGCTACACCTTC. Protein product: CASSLTGGDGYTF.

This chain connects TRBV18 to TRBJ2-6, with D hard to call. Looked up from germline, CDR1 is KGHSH and CDR2 is LQKENI. The CDR3 is made up of 14 amino acids. With 2 bases removed from V and 2 bases from J, the gap between germline ends came to 4 bases. The CDR3 region is CASSPGAGANVLTF. CDR3 DNA sequence: TGTGCCAGCTCACCAGGGGCTGGGGCCAACGTCCTGACTTTC.

The V call is TRBV2, the J call TRBJ1-2; D perhaps matches TRBD1 (6 bases). This CDR3 has 14 residues. Germline CDR1 reads SNHLY; CDR2 reads FYNNEI. V was pared by 4 bases and J by 6 bases, with 15 bases between. The CDR3 DNA sequence: TGTGCCAGCAGTGTAGCAGCAGGGGAGCATGGCTACACCTTC. As protein: CASSVAAGEHGYTF.

CDR3 coding DNA: TGTGCCAGCTCACCACCGTTGAGCAGGGATACCTACGAGCAGTACTTC. It codes for CASSPPLSRDTYEQYF. The chain joins TRBV18 to TRBJ2-7; possibly TRBD1 for D (5 bases). V dropped 0 bases and J dropped 2 bases, with 14 bases sitting between them. The CDR3 is 16 amino acids. Germline V lookup: CDR1 KGHSH, CDR2 LQKENI.

The CDR3 DNA follows: TGTGCCAGCAGTTATGAGCGGCGTTTCACCTACGAGCAGTACTTC. Protein sequence: CASSYERRFTYEQYF. The chain combines TRBV28 with TRBJ2-7; the D gene is possibly TRBD2 (5 bases). Germline lookup yields CDR1 MDHEN and CDR2 SYDVKM. The CDR3 is made up of 15 amino acids. Trimming shortened V by 4 bases and J by 2 bases, and 15 bases separated the two germline ends. Full variable domain (remainder filled in from reference TRBV28 and TRBJ2-7): DVKVTQSSRYLVKRTGEKVFLECVQDMDHENMFWYRQDPGLGLRLIYFSYDVKMKEKGDIPEGYSVSREKKERFSLILESASTNQTSMYLCASSYERRFTYEQYFGPGTRLTVT.

The chain uses TRBV7-9 and TRBJ1-2; 8 bases map to TRBD1. CDR3 length: 13 amino acids. The V gene end was trimmed by 5 bases and the J gene end by 9 bases; junction bases not matched to a gene: 8. Germline V CDR1 and CDR2: SEHNR, FQNEAQ (reference sequence). CDR3 coding DNA: TGTGCCAGCAGCCCACAGGGGGATGGCCGCTACACCTTC. Its translation: CASSPQGDGRYTF.